This TCR beta chain was identified in a study of blood T cell repertoires in COVID-19. This clone occurred many times. Germline V gene sequence: CDR1 LNHDA, CDR2 SQIVND (reference sequence). Trimming pared 7 bases from V and 1 base from J, leaving 16 bases between. CDR3 size: 15 residues. Libraries were prepared by immunoSEQ multiplex PCR; TCRdb keeps only in-frame clonotypes and omits some of them. The table shows about 84,000 clones, with 65% to 85% occurring only once. The sequence derives from a woman older than 75 with acute or convalescent COVID-19. The specimen sequenced was peripheral blood. The chain couples TRBV19 to TRBJ1-1, with D perhaps matching TRBD1 (5 bases). The CDR3 DNA reads TGTGCCAGTAAAACCACGGGACTGTCGAACACTGAAGCTTTCTTT. Residues: CASKTTGLSNTEAFF. Full variable domain (remainder filled in from reference TRBV19 and TRBJ1-1): DGGITQSPKYLFRKEGQNVTLSCEQNLNHDAMYWYRQDPGQGLRLIYYSQIVNDFQKGDIAEGYSVSREKKESFPLTVTSAQKNPTAFYLCASKTTGLSNTEAFFGQGTRLTVV.